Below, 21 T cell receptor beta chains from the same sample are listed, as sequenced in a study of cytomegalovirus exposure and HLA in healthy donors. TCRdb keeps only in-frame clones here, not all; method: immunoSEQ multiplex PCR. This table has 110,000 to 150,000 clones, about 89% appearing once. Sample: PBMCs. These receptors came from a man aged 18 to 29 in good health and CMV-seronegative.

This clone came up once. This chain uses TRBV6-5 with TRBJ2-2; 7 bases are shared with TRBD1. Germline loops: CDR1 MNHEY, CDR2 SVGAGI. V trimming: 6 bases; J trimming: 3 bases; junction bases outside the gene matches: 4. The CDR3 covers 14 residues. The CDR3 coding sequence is TGTGCCAGCAGGAGGGGGCTAGACACCGGGGAGCTGTTTTTT. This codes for CASRRGLDTGELFF.

The CDR3 here is CASSNKERSGDTEAFF. DNA for the CDR3: TGTGCCAGCAGCAATAAAGAACGGTCAGGGGACACTGAAGCTTTCTTT. The chain links TRBV7-8 to TRBJ1-1; the D gene is possibly TRBD1 (6 bases). V was trimmed by 5 bases and J by 3 bases, leaving 19 bases between them. This CDR3 spans 16 amino acids. The germline CDR1 and CDR2 sequences are SGHVS and FQNEAQ. Together with reference TRBV7-8 and TRBJ1-1, the CDR3 gives the full variable domain: GAGVSQSPRYKVAKRGQDVALRCDPISGHVSLFWYQQALGQGPEFLTYFQNEAQLDKSGLPSDRFFAERPEGSVSTLKIQRTQQEDSAVYLCASSNKERSGDTEAFFGQGTRLTVV.

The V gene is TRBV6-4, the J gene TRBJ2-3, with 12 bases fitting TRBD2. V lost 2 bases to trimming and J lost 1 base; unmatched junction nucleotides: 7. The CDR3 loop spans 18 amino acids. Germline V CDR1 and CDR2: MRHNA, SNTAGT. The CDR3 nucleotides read TGTGCCAGCAGTGACGTCCTAGCGGGGGGGCCCGGCACAGATACGCAGTATTTT. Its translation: CASSDVLAGGPGTDTQYF.

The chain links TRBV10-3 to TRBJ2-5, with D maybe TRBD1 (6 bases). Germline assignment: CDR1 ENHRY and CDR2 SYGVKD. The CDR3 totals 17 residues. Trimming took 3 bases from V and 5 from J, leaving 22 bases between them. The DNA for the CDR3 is TGTGCCATCAGTGAAAATCTGGGGGCGCAGTTCAGGGAGACCCAGTACTTC. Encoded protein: CAISENLGAQFRETQYF.

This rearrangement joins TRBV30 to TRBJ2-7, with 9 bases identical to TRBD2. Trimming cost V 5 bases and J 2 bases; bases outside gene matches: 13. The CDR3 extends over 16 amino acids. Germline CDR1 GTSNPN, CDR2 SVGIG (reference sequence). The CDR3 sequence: CAWGGSGLAPPYEQYF. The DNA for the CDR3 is TGTGCCTGGGGGGGGTCTGGACTAGCGCCTCCCTACGAGCAGTACTTC. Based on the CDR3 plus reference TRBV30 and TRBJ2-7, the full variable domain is SQTIHQWPATLVQPVGSPLSLECTVEGTSNPNLYWYRQAAGRGLQLLFYSVGIGQISSEVPQNLSASRPQDRQFILSSKKLLLSDSGFYLCAWGGSGLAPPYEQYFGPGTRLTVT.

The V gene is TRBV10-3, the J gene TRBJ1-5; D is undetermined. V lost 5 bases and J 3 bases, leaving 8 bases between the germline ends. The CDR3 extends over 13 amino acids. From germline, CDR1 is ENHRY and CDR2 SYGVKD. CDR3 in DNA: TGTGCCATCAGTCGGGATGACAATCAGCCCCAGCATTTT. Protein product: CAISRDDNQPQHF.

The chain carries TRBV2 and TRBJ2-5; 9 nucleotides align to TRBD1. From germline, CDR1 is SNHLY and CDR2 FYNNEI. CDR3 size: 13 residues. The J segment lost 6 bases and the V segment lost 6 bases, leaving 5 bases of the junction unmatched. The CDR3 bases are TGTGCCAGCAGGATGGGACAGGGAAAGACCCAGTACTTC. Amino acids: CASRMGQGKTQYF.

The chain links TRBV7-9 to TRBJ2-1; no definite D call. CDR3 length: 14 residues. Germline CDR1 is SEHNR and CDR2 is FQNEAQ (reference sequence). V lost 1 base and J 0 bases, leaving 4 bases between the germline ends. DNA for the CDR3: TGTGCCAGCAGCTTAGTACTCTCCTACAATGAGCAGTTCTTC. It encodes CASSLVLSYNEQFF.

CDR3 coding DNA: TGTGCCAGCAGCTTAACACCTAGCGGGAACGGGGAGCTGTTTTTT. It specifies CASSLTPSGNGELFF. The rearrangement joins TRBV7-2 to TRBJ2-2; 9 bases are shared with TRBD2. V was clipped by 2 bases and J by 7 bases; unmatched bases: 5. The CDR3 is made up of 15 amino acids. The germline V gene has CDR1 SGHTA and CDR2 FQGNSA.

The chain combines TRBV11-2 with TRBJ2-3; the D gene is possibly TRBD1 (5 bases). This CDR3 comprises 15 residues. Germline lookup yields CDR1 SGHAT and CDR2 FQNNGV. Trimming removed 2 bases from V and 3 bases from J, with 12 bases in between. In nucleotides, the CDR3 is TGTGCCAGCAGCTTAAGGACATTAGGTACAGATACGCAGTATTTT. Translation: CASSLRTLGTDTQYF.

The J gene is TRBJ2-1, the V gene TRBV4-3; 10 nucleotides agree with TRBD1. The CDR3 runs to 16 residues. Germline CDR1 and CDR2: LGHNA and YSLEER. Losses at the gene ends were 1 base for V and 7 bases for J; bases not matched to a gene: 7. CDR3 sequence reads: CASSQGTGGVVNEQFF. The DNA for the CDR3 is TGCGCCAGCAGCCAAGGGACAGGGGGTGTTGTGAATGAGCAGTTCTTC.

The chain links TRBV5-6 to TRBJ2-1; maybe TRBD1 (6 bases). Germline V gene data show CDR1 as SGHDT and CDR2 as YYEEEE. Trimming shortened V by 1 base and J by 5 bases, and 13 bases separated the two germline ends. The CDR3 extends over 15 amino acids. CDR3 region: CASSLFGQGHNEQFF. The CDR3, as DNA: TGTGCCAGCAGCTTGTTTGGTCAGGGGCACAATGAGCAGTTCTTC.

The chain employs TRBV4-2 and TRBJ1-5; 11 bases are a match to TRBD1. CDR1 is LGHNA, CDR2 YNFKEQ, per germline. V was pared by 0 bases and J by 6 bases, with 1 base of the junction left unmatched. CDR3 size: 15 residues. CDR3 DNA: TGTGCCAGCAGCCAAGAGGGACAGGGGGTTCAGCCCCAGCATTTT. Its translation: CASSQEGQGVQPQHF.

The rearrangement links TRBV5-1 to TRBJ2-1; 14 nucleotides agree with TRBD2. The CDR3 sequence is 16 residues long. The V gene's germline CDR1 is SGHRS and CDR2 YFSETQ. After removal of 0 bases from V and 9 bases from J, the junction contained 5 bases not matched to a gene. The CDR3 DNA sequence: TGCGCCAGCAGCTTGGCGACTAGCGGGAGGGCGGTTGAGCAGTTCTTC. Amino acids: CASSLATSGRAVEQFF. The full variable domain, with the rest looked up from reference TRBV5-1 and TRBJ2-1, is KAGVTQTPRYLIKTRGQQVTLSCSPISGHRSVSWYQQTPGQGLQFLFEYFSETQRNKGNFPGRFSGRQFSNSRSEMNVSTLELGDSALYLCASSLATSGRAVEQFFGPGTRLTVL.

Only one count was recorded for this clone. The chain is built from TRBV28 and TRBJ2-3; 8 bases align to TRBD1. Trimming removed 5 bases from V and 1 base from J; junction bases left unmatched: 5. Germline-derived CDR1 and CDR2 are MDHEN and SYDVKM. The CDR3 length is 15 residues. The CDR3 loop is CASSEPTGGTDTQYF. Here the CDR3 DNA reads TGTGCCAGCAGTGAGCCGACAGGGGGCACAGATACGCAGTATTTT.

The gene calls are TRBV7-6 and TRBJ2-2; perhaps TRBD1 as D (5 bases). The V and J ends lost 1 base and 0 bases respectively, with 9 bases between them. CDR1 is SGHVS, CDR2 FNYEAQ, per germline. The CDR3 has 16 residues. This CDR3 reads CASSLGGGSNTGELFF. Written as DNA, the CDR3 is TGTGCCAGCAGCTTAGGGGGCGGCTCGAACACCGGGGAGCTGTTTTTT.

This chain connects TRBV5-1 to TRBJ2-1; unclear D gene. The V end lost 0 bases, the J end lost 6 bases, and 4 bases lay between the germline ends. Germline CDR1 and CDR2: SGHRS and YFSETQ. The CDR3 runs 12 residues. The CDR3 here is CASSLALNEQFF. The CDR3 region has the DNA TGCGCCAGCAGCTTGGCCCTCAATGAGCAGTTCTTC.

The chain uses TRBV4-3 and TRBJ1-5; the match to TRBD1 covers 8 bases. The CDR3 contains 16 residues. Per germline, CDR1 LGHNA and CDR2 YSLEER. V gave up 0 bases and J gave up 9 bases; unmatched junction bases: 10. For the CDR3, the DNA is TGCGCCAGCAGCCAAGAAGGGACAGGCCCTGGGGGGCCCCAGCATTTT. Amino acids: CASSQEGTGPGGPQHF.

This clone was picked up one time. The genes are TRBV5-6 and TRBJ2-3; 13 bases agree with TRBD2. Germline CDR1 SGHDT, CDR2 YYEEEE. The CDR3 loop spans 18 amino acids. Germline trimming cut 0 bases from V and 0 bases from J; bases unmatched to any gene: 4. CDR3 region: CASSLGRGLAGSTDTQYF. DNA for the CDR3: TGTGCCAGCAGCTTGGGACGGGGACTAGCGGGAAGCACAGATACGCAGTATTTT.

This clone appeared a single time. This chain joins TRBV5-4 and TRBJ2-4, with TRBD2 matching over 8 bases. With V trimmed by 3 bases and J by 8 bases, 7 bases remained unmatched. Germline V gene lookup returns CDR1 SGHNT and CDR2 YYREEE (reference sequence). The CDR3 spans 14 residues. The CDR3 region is CASSYDPGGHIQYF. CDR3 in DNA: TGTGCCAGCAGCTATGACCCGGGGGGGCACATTCAGTACTTC.

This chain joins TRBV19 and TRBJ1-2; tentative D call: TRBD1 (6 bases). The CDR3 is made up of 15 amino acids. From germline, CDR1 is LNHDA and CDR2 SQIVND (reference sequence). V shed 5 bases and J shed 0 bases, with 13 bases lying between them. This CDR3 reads CASSLTGPANYGYTF. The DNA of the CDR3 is TGTGCCAGTAGTCTAACAGGGCCCGCTAACTATGGCTACACCTTC. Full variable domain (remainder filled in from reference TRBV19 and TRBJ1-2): DGGITQSPKYLFRKEGQNVTLSCEQNLNHDAMYWYRQDPGQGLRLIYYSQIVNDFQKGDIAEGYSVSREKKESFPLTVTSAQKNPTAFYLCASSLTGPANYGYTFGSGTRLTVV.